This T cell receptor beta chain was sequenced during a study of blood T cell repertoires in COVID-19. Germline CDR1 is SGDLS and CDR2 is YYNGEE. CDR3 length: 13 residues. Trimming removed 4 bases at V and 4 bases at J, with 11 bases between. Using immunoSEQ multiplex PCR, the repertoire was profiled, and TCRdb retains in-frame clones only, with some absent. The sample carries tens of thousands of clones, approximately 86% recorded once. This receptor was obtained from a woman older than 75 with acute or convalescent COVID-19. Material: peripheral blood. The V call is TRBV9, the J call TRBJ1-1; a weak D match, TRBD1 (6 bases). The CDR3 spells CASSPGGRTEAFF. As DNA, the CDR3 is TGTGCCAGCAGCCCGGGGGGGCGCACTGAAGCTTTCTTT. The full variable domain, its missing parts supplied by reference TRBV9 and TRBJ1-1, is DSGVTQTPKHLITATGQRVTLRCSPRSGDLSVYWYQQSLDQGLQFLIQYYNGEERAKGNILERFSAQQFPDLHSELNLSSLELGDSALYFCASSPGGRTEAFFGQGTRLTVV.